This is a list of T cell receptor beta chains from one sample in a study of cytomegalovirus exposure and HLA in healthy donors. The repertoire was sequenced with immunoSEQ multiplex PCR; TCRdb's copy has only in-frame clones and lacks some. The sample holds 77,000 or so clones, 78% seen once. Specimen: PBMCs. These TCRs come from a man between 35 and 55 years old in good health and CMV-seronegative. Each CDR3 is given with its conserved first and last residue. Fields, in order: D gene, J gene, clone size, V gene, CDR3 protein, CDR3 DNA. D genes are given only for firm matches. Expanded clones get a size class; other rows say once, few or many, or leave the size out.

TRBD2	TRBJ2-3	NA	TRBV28	CALSSGGRVADTQYF	TGTGCCCTATCTAGCGGCGGGAGAGTAGCAGATACGCAGTATTTT
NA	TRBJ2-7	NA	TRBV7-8	CASSSRPARPFTYEQYF	TGTGCCAGCAGCTCGCGCCCCGCTAGGCCTTTTACCTACGAGCAGTACTTC
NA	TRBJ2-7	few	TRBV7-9	CASSQPGSGSYEQYF	TGTGCCAGCAGCCAACCGGGATCAGGCTCCTACGAGCAGTACTTC
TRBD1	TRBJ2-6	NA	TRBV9	CASSVVPGGAGANVLTF	TGTGCCAGCAGCGTAGTCCCAGGGGGCGCTGGGGCCAACGTCCTGACTTTC
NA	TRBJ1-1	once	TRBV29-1	CSGRGVMNTEAFF	TGCAGCGGACGAGGAGTAATGAACACTGAAGCTTTCTTT
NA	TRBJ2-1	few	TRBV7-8	CASSLEGTYNEQFF	TGTGCCAGCAGCTTAGAGGGGACTTACAATGAGCAGTTCTTC
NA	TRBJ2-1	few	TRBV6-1	CASLRHNEQFF	TGTGCCAGCCTCAGGCACAATGAGCAGTTCTTC
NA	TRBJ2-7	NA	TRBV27	CASSPRVSVLSYEQYF	TGTGCCAGCAGTCCCAGGGTTTCCGTGTTATCCTACGAGCAGTACTTC
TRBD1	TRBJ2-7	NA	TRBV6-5	CASSYQPGQGWEQYF	TGTGCCAGCAGTTACCAACCGGGACAGGGATGGGAGCAGTACTTC
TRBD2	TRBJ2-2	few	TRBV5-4	CASSGTSGTETGELFF	TGTGCCAGCAGCGGGACTAGCGGTACGGAAACCGGGGAGCTGTTTTTT
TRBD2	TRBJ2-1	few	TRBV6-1	CASSEKTSGSFYNEQFF	TGTGCCAGCAGTGAGAAGACTAGCGGGAGTTTCTACAATGAGCAGTTCTTC
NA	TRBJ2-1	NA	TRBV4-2	CASSQTFGGYSYNEQFF	TGTGCCAGCAGCCAAACGTTCGGAGGGTACTCCTACAATGAGCAGTTCTTC
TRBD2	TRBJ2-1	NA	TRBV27	CASSYGGEWYNEQFF	TGTGCCAGCAGTTACGGGGGGGAGTGGTACAATGAGCAGTTCTTC
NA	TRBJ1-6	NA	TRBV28	CASSLPQDGNSPLHF	TGTGCCAGCAGTTTGCCCCAGGATGGAAATTCACCCCTCCACTTT
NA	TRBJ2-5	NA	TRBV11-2	CASSLVLRELETQYF	TGTGCCAGCAGCTTAGTGTTACGGGAGTTGGAGACCCAGTACTTC
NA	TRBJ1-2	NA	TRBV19	CASSPGDYGYTF	TGTGCCAGTAGTCCGGGGGACTATGGCTACACCTTC
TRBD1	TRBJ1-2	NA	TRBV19	CASSTRTGSAYGYTF	TGTGCCAGTAGTACCCGGACAGGGTCGGCCTATGGCTACACCTTC
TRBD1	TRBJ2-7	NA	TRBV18	CASSQQGGEFGEQYF	TGTGCCAGCTCGCAACAGGGGGGAGAATTCGGCGAGCAGTACTTC
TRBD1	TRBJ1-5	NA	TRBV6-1	CASTTGVRVDQPQHF	TGTGCCAGCACTACAGGGGTGCGGGTGGATCAGCCCCAGCATTTT
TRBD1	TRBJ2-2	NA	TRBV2	CASRGTGVTGELFF	TGTGCCAGCAGGGGGACAGGGGTGACCGGGGAGCTGTTTTTT
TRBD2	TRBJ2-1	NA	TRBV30	CAWSTGTSGGDEQFF	TGTGCCTGGAGTACCGGGACTAGCGGAGGGGATGAGCAGTTCTTC
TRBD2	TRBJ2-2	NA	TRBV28	CASSLIAGSNTGELFF	TGTGCCAGCAGTTTAATAGCGGGCTCGAACACCGGGGAGCTGTTTTTT
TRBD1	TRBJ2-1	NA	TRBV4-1	CASSRDREVSYNEQFF	TGCGCCAGCAGCCGGGACAGGGAAGTCTCCTACAATGAGCAGTTCTTC
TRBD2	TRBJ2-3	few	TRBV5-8	CASSSYQRGYTDTQYF	TGTGCCAGCAGCTCCTACCAGCGGGGGTACACAGATACGCAGTATTTT
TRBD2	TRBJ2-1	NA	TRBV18	CASSPSGGDYNEQFF	TGTGCCAGCTCACCATCGGGAGGGGACTACAATGAGCAGTTCTTC
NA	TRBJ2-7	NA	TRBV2	CASSEIQVSYEQYF	TGTGCCAGCAGTGAAATTCAGGTTTCCTACGAGCAGTACTTC
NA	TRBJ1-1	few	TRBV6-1	CASSRGQTMNTEAFF	TGTGCCAGCAGCCGCGGACAGACTATGAACACTGAAGCTTTCTTT
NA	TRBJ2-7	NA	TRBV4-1	CASSQMGLLVSGRKVYEQYF	TGCGCCAGCAGCCAGATGGGACTTCTCGTTTCGGGAAGGAAGGTTTACGAGCAGTACTTC
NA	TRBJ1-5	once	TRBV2	CASSVTENSNQPQHF	TGTGCCAGCAGTGTGACAGAGAATAGCAATCAGCCCCAGCATTTT